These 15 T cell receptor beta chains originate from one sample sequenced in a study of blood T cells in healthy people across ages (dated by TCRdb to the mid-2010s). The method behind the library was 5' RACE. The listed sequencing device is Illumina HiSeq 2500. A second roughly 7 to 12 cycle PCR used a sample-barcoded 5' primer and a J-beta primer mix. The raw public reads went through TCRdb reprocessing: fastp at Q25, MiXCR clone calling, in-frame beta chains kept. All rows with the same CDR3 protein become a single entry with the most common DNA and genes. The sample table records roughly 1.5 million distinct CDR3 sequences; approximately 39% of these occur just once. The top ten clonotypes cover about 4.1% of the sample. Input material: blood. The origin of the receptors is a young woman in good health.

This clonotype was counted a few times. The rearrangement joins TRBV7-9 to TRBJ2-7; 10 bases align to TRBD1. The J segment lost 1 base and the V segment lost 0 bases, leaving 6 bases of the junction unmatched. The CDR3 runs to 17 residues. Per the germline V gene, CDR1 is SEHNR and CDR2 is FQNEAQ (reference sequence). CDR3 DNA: TGTGCCAGCAGCTTAGCCCGACAGGGGGCAAGATCCTACGAGCAGTACTTC. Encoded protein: CASSLARQGARSYEQYF.

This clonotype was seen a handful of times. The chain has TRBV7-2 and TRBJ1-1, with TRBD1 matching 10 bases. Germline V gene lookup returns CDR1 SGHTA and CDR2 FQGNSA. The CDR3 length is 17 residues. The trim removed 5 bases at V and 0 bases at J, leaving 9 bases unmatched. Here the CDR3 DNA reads TGTGCCAGCAGCGCGGACAGGGGGTCGGGGATGAACACTGAAGCTTTCTTT. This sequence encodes CASSADRGSGMNTEAFF.

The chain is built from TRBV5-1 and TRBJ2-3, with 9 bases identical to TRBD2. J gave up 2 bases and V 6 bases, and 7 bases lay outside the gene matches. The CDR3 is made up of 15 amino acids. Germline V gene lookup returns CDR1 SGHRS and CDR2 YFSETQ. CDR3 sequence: CASTRGGGDTDTQYF. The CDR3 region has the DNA TGCGCCAGCACGCGGGGGGGCGGGGACACAGATACGCAGTATTTT.

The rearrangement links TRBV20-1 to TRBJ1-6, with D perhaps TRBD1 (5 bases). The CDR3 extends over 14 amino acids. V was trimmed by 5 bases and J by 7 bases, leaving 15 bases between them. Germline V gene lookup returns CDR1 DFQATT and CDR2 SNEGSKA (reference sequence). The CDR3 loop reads CSASRDRANSPLHF. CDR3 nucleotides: TGCAGTGCTTCCCGGGACCGGGCGAATTCACCCCTCCACTTT.

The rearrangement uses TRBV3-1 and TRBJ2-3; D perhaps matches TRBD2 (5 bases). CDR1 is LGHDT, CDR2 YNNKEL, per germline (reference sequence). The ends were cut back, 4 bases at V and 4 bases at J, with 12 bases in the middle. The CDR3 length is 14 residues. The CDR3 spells CASSRALAADTQYF. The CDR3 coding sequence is TGTGCCAGCAGCCGTGCCCTAGCAGCAGATACGCAGTATTTT.

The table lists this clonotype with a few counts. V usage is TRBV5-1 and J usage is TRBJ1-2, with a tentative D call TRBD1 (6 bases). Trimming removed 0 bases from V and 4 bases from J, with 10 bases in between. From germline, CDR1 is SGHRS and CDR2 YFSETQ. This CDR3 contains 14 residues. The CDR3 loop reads CASSLAQGLYGYTF. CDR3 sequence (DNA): TGCGCCAGCAGCTTGGCTCAGGGGCTCTATGGCTACACCTTC.

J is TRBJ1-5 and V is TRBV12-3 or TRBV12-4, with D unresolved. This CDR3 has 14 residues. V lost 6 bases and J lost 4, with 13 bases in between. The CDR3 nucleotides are TGTGCCAGCAGCATAGGGCGGCAAAATCAGCCCCAGCATTTT. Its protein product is CASSIGRQNQPQHF.

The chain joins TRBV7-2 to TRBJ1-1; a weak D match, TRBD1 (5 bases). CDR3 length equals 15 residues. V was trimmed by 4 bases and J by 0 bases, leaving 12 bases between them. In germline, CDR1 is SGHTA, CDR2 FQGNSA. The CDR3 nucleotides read TGTGCCAGCAGCTGGGGTGGAGGGGTGAACACTGAAGCTTTCTTT. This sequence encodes CASSWGGGVNTEAFF.

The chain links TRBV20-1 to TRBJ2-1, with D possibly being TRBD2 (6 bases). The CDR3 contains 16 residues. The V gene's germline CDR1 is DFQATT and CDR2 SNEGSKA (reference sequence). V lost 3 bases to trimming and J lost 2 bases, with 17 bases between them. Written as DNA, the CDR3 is TGCAGTGCTAGTGACTCCGGCGGGACCCCCTACAATGAGCAGTTCTTC. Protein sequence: CSASDSGGTPYNEQFF.

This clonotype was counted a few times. Written as DNA, the CDR3 is TGTGCCAGCAGCTTAGATACGGGGCGGCGAGAGACCCAGTACTTC. It codes for CASSLDTGRRETQYF. V gene TRBV11-2 combines with J gene TRBJ2-5; D might be TRBD1 or TRBD2, each matching 5 bases. V dropped 0 bases and J dropped 4 bases, with 12 bases sitting between them. Germline lookup yields CDR1 SGHAT and CDR2 FQNNGV. The CDR3 spans 15 residues.

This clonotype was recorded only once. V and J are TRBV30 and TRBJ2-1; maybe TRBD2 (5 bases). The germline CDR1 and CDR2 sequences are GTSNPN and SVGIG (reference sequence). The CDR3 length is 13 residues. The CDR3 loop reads CAHVGKVYNEQFF. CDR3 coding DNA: TGTGCGCATGTCGGGAAGGTTTACAATGAGCAGTTCTTC.

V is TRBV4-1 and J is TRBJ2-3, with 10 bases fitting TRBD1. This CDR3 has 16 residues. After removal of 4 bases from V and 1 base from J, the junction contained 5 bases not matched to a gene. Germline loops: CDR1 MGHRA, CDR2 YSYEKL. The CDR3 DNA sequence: TGCGCCAGCAGCCGGACAGGGGGAGAAGGCACAGATACGCAGTATTTT. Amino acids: CASSRTGGEGTDTQYF.

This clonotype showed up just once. The CDR3 is CSARDRGYGADTQYF. The DNA of the CDR3 is TGCAGTGCTAGAGACAGGGGTTACGGGGCGGATACGCAGTATTTT. This chain links TRBV20-1 with TRBJ2-3; D possibly corresponds to TRBD1 (6 bases). Trimming removed 0 bases from V and 6 bases from J, with 16 bases in between. Germline CDR1 is DFQATT and CDR2 is SNEGSKA (reference sequence). This CDR3 contains 15 residues.

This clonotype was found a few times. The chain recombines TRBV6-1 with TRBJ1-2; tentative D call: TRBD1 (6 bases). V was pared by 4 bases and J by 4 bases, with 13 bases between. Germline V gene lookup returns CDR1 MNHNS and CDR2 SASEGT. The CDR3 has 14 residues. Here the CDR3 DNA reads TGTGCCAGCAGTGCCGTTTTGGGGGCCTATGGCTACACCTTC. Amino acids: CASSAVLGAYGYTF.

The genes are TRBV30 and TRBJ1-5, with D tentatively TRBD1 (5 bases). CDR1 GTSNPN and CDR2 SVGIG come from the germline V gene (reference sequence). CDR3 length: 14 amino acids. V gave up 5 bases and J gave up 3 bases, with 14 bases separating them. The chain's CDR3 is CAWGPRQFNQPQHF. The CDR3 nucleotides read TGTGCCTGGGGCCCACGACAGTTCAATCAGCCCCAGCATTTT.